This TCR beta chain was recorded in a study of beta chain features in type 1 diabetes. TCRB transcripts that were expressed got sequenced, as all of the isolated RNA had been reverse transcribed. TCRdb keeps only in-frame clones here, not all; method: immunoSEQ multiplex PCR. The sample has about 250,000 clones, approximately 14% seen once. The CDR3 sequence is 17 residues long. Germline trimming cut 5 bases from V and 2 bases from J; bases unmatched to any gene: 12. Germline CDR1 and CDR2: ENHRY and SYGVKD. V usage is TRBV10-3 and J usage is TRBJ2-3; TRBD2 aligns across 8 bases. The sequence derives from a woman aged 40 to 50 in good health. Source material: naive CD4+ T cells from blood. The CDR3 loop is CAISFPGRGGNTDTQYF. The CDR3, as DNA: TGTGCCATCAGTTTTCCCGGCCGCGGGGGGAACACAGATACGCAGTATTTT.